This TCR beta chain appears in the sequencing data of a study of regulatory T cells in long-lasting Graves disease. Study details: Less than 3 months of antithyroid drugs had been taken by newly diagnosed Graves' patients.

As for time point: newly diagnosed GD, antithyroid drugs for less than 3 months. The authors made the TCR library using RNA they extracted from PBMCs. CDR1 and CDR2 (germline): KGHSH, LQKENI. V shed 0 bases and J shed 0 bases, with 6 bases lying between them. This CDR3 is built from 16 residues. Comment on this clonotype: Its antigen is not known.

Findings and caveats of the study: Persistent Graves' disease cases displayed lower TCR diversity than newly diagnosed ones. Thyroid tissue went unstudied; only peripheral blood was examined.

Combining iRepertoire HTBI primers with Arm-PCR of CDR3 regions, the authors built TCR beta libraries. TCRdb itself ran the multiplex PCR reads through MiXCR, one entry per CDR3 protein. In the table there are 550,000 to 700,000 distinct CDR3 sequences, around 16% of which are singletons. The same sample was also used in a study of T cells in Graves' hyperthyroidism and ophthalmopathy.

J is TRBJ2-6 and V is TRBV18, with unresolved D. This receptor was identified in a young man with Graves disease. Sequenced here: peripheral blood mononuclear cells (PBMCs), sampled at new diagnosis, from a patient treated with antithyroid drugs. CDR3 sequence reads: CASSPPSLSGANVLTF. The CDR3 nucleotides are TGTGCCAGCTCACCACCGAGCCTCTCTGGGGCCAACGTCCTGACTTTC.